This T cell receptor beta chain was sequenced in a study of beta chain features in type 1 diabetes. CDR1 and CDR2 (germline): SGHRS, YFSETQ. The CDR3 spans 14 residues. Trimming took off 6 bases at V and 6 bases at J, with 18 bases between the two ends. Expressed TCRB transcripts got sequenced, as all isolated RNA was reverse transcribed. Sequencing was performed with immunoSEQ multiplex PCR; in TCRdb, only in-frame clones are kept and a portion is missing. The sample has about 360,000 clones, around an eighth seen once. Researchers reported sorting CD4+ naive, central memory, regulatory and stem cell-like memory cells via CD45RO/CCR7/CD25/CD127/CD95/CD27. Purity exceeding 98% was reached by all sorted populations. This clone was counted between two and nine times.

The chain uses TRBV5-1 and TRBJ1-1, with no clear D. The sequenced material came from naive CD4+ T cells from blood. This clonotype originated in a man between 18 and 35 years old in good health. CDR3 sequence (DNA): TGCGCCAGCACCGAGGGCCACCCCGAAGCTGAAGCTTTCTTT. This translates into CASTEGHPEAEAFF.